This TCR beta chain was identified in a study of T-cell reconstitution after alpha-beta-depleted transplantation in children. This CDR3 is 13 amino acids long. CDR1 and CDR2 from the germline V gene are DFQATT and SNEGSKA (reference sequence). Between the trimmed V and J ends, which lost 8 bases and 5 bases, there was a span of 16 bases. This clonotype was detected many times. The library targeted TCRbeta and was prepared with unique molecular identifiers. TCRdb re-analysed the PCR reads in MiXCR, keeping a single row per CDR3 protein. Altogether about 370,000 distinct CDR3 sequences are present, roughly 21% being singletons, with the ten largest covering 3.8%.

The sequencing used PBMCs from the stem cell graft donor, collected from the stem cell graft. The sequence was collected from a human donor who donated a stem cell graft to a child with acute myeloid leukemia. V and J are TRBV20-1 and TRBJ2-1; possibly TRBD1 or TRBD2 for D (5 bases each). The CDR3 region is CSTPGQGDNEQFF. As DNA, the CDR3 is TGCAGTACCCCGGGGCAGGGAGACAATGAGCAGTTCTTC.